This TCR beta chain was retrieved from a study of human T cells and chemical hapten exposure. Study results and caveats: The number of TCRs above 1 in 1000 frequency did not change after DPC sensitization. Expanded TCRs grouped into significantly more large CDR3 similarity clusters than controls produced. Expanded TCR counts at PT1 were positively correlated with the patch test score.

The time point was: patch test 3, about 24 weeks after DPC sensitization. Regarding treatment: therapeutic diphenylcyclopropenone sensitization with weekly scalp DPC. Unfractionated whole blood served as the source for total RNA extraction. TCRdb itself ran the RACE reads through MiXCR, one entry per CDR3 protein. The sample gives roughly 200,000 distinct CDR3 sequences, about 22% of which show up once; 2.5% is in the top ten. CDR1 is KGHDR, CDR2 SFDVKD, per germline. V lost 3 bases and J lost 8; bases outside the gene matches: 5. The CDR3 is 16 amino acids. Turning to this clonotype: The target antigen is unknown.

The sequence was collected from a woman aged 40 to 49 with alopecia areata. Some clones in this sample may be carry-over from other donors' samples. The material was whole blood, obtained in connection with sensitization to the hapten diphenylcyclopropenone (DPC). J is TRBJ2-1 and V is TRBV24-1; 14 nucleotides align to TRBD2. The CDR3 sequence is CATSDTRLAGGYEQFF. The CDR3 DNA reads TGTGCCACCAGTGATACTCGACTAGCGGGAGGGTATGAGCAGTTCTTC.